The 25 T cell receptor beta chains below come from one sample, sequenced in a study of blood T cell repertoires in COVID-19. Clones were sequenced by immunoSEQ multiplex PCR, and TCRdb holds only the in-frame ones, with some missing. The data show hundreds of thousands of clones, roughly nine tenths seen once. The sequenced material came from PBMCs or T cells enriched from blood (not recorded which). These receptors were obtained from a man aged 30-40 years who had recovered from COVID-19.

This clone was found a few times. The V gene is TRBV27, the J gene TRBJ1-1, with 8 bases fitting TRBD1. Germline CDR1 and CDR2: MNHEY and SMNVEV (reference sequence). V shed 3 bases, J shed 7 bases, and the junction held 7 bases outside the gene matches. The CDR3 has 14 amino acids. In DNA, the CDR3 is TGTGCCAGCAGTTTCCTCCGACAGGGGAGTGAAGCTTTCTTT. Protein sequence: CASSFLRQGSEAFF.

The chain is built from TRBV11-2 and TRBJ2-2; the D gene is possibly TRBD2 (7 bases). This CDR3 has 14 amino acids. CDR1 is SGHAT, CDR2 FQNNGV, per germline. V was clipped by 5 bases and J by 4 bases, with 11 bases between them. The CDR3 loop reads CASSGGAVTGELFF. The CDR3 nucleotides read TGTGCCAGCAGCGGGGGGGCGGTCACCGGGGAGCTGTTTTTT.

The rearrangement uses TRBV3-1 (or the pseudogene TRBV3-2) and TRBJ1-1; the D gene is possibly TRBD1 (5 bases). CDR3 length: 13 residues. Germline CDR1 reads LGHDT; CDR2 reads YNNKEL (reference sequence). Trimming removed 4 bases from V and 4 bases from J, with 10 bases in between. The DNA of the CDR3 is TGTGCCAGCAGCCTTCAGGGAGGCACTGAAGCTTTCTTT. Amino acids: CASSLQGGTEAFF.

The CDR3, as DNA: TGTGCCAGCAGCTTGGCCTTGGGACTAGCGGACTACAATGAGCAGTTCTTC. This encodes CASSLALGLADYNEQFF. V gene TRBV5-6 combines with J gene TRBJ2-1; TRBD2 matches at 11 bases. In germline, CDR1 is SGHDT, CDR2 YYEEEE. With V trimmed by 0 bases and J by 3 bases, 5 bases remained unmatched. This CDR3 has 17 amino acids.

CDR3 in amino acids: CASSIGRTFYGYTF. As DNA, the CDR3 is TGTGCCAGCTCCATAGGCAGGACATTCTATGGCTACACCTTC. The chain joins TRBV6-5 to TRBJ1-2; tentatively, D is TRBD1 (5 bases). Germline V gene data show CDR1 as MNHEY and CDR2 as SVGAGI. The V and J ends lost 8 bases and 4 bases respectively, with 17 bases between them. The CDR3 length is 14 residues.

This chain joins TRBV19 and TRBJ2-5, with 8 bases matching TRBD2. Germline assignment: CDR1 LNHDA and CDR2 SQIVND (reference sequence). The CDR3 has 12 amino acids. The J segment lost 9 bases and the V segment lost 9 bases, leaving 9 bases of the junction unmatched. CDR3 protein: CASIDVGGAQYF. The DNA for the CDR3 is TGTGCCAGCATTGACGTCGGGGGGGCCCAGTACTTC.

This clone has only one observation. The V call is TRBV5-8, the J call TRBJ1-5; no firm D call. The CDR3 is 14 residues long. CDR1 and CDR2 (germline): SGHTS, YDEGEE. V lost 2 bases and J lost 3, with 9 bases in between. In nucleotides, the CDR3 is TGTGCCAGCAGCTTTCAGGCAACCAATCAGCCCCAGCATTTT. It specifies CASSFQATNQPQHF.

A few counts support this clone. CDR3 bases: TGTGCCAGCAGCTTAGGTCGGGGGAGCTCCTACGAGCAGTACTTC. Protein: CASSLGRGSSYEQYF. The chain is built from TRBV7-2 and TRBJ2-7; possible D gene TRBD2, 6 bases. The V gene lost 1 base and the J gene lost 0 bases, with 10 bases spanning the gap. Germline values: CDR1 SGHTA, CDR2 FQGNSA. CDR3 length equals 15 residues.

This sequence joins TRBV28 and TRBJ1-2, with D maybe TRBD1 (5 bases). Germline CDR1 is MDHEN and CDR2 is SYDVKM. CDR3 length: 14 amino acids. V was trimmed by 6 bases and J by 3 bases, leaving 14 bases between them. The chain's CDR3 is CASRLRGKDYGYTF. CDR3 DNA sequence: TGTGCCAGCAGGTTGCGGGGGAAGGACTATGGCTACACCTTC.

For the CDR3, the DNA is TGTGCCATCAGTGAAGGAGGGATCGGTTCACCCCTCCACTTT. Encoded protein: CAISEGGIGSPLHF. This chain joins TRBV10-3 and TRBJ1-6; D gene ambiguous. The length of the CDR3 is 14 residues. V lost 3 bases and J 9 bases, leaving 12 bases between the germline ends. Germline CDR1 is ENHRY and CDR2 is SYGVKD.

This sequence joins TRBV2 and TRBJ1-5, with 10 bases aligning to TRBD1. V gave up 6 bases and J gave up 4 bases; unmatched junction bases: 18. The CDR3 is 19 residues long. Germline V gives CDR1 SNHLY, CDR2 FYNNEI. The CDR3 loop reads CASSGLPGQGTIGNQPQHF. The DNA of the CDR3 is TGTGCCAGCAGCGGATTACCGGGACAGGGGACTATAGGGAATCAGCCCCAGCATTTT.

The chain joins TRBV28 to TRBJ2-7; TRBD2 agrees at 11 bases. The germline V gene encodes CDR1 MDHEN and CDR2 SYDVKM. The CDR3 length is 21 residues. Unmatched junction bases numbered 20, after V lost 1 base and J lost 3 bases. This CDR3 is CASSLSLLGRKTSGRGYEQYF. CDR3 nucleotides: TGTGCCAGCAGTTTATCCCTCCTGGGACGGAAAACTAGCGGGAGAGGCTACGAGCAGTACTTC.

V gene TRBV28 combines with J gene TRBJ2-7; 7 positions match TRBD2. V was clipped by 6 bases and J by 3 bases; unmatched bases: 5. The CDR3 sequence is 13 residues long. Germline values: CDR1 MDHEN, CDR2 SYDVKM. CDR3 sequence: CASSSGTYYEQYF. The CDR3 DNA follows: TGTGCCAGCAGCAGCGGGACCTACTACGAGCAGTACTTC.

There are a few counts of this clone. The genes are TRBV7-2 and TRBJ2-5, with 7 bases identical to TRBD1. There are 16 residues in the CDR3. Germline V CDR1 and CDR2: SGHTA, FQGNSA. V lost 0 bases, J lost 2 bases, and 6 bases stayed unmatched. CDR3 loop: CASSLAVQGWQETQYF. The CDR3 DNA reads TGTGCCAGCAGCTTAGCGGTACAGGGGTGGCAAGAGACCCAGTACTTC.

This chain connects TRBV5-6 to TRBJ2-7, with 8 bases that match TRBD2. The CDR3 totals 15 residues. Trimming took 3 bases from V and 8 from J; bases not matched to a gene: 13. CDR1 is SGHDT and CDR2 is YYEEEE in the germline V gene. CDR3 residues: CASSSGGGGNGKQYF. The CDR3 coding sequence is TGTGCCAGCAGCTCGGGAGGGGGTGGGAATGGTAAGCAGTACTTC.

V and J are TRBV5-8 and TRBJ1-2; D is uncertain. This CDR3 spans 15 amino acids. From germline, CDR1 is SGHTS and CDR2 YDEGEE. Trimming cost V 5 bases and J 0 bases, with 14 bases left between them. The CDR3 nucleotides read TGTGCCAGCAGTTCTCGTCTGGGAGCTAACTATGGCTACACCTTC. Translating gives CASSSRLGANYGYTF.

The genes are TRBV7-6 and TRBJ1-4; D is perhaps TRBD1 (5 bases). Trimming removed 1 base at V and 7 bases at J, with 16 bases between. In germline, CDR1 is SGHVS, CDR2 FNYEAQ. CDR3 length: 16 amino acids. The CDR3 region has the DNA TGTGCCAGCAGCTTAGTAGACGGGGGAGAGGGTGAAAAACTGTTTTTT. Its protein is CASSLVDGGEGEKLFF.

This clone came up once. This chain links TRBV4-1 with TRBJ1-1; 7 bases line up with TRBD1. The germline V gene encodes CDR1 MGHRA and CDR2 YSYEKL. V trimming: 1 base; J trimming: 6 bases; junction bases outside the gene matches: 8. The CDR3 consists of 15 residues. The CDR3 DNA reads TGCGCCAGCAGCCAAGTGGAACAGGGGAATGCTGAAGCTTTCTTT. This encodes CASSQVEQGNAEAFF.

J is TRBJ2-3 and V is TRBV9; 7 bases are shared with TRBD2. The CDR3 extends over 16 amino acids. Germline loops: CDR1 SGDLS, CDR2 YYNGEE. The ends lost 4 bases at V and 6 bases at J; junction bases unmatched: 14. The CDR3 region has the DNA TGTGCCAGCAGCCCTAGGATGGGGGAGGGCCCCGATACGCAGTATTTT. Its translation is CASSPRMGEGPDTQYF.

This clone was picked up one time. The chain is built from TRBV12-3 or TRBV12-4 and TRBJ1-2; possible D gene TRBD1, 5 bases. Trimming shortened V by 6 bases and J by 2 bases, and 10 bases separated the two germline ends. The CDR3 has 13 amino acids. In nucleotides, the CDR3 is TGTGCCAGCAGCCAGACAGAAAACTATGGCTACACCTTC. Translated, it gives CASSQTENYGYTF.

The V and J genes are TRBV2 and TRBJ2-2, with D perhaps TRBD2 (6 bases). Germline values: CDR1 SNHLY, CDR2 FYNNEI. The CDR3 covers 14 residues. Trimming shortened V by 7 bases and J by 2 bases, and 11 bases separated the two germline ends. The CDR3 DNA is TGTGCCAGCACCCGGACTACCAACACCGGGGAGCTGTTTTTT. This encodes CASTRTTNTGELFF.

This chain joins TRBV27 and TRBJ1-2; weak D call: TRBD1 (6 bases). The germline V and J ends were trimmed by 5 bases and 7 bases, with 17 bases remaining between them. This CDR3 is built from 14 residues. Germline V gene sequence: CDR1 MNHEY, CDR2 SMNVEV (reference sequence). This CDR3 reads CASSPTTGLFGYTF. In DNA form, the CDR3 reads TGTGCCAGCAGTCCTACCACAGGGTTGTTTGGCTACACCTTC.

The chain recombines TRBV18 with TRBJ2-1; D unclear. The CDR3 runs 12 residues. V dropped 1 base and J dropped 6 bases, with 4 bases sitting between them. Germline lookup yields CDR1 KGHSH and CDR2 LQKENI. CDR3 DNA sequence: TGTGCCAGCTCACCACTGAGCAATGAGCAGTTCTTC. Translating gives CASSPLSNEQFF.

This sequence joins TRBV4-1 and TRBJ1-4; D remains unclear. V was pared by 3 bases and J by 0 bases, with 14 bases between. The CDR3 is made up of 17 amino acids. Germline CDR1 is MGHRA and CDR2 is YSYEKL. CDR3 coding DNA: TGCGCCAGCAGCCATAACCGCGGGATTGCAACTAATGAAAAACTGTTTTTT. This gives the protein CASSHNRGIATNEKLFF.

The chain uses TRBV5-1 and TRBJ2-7; a possible D gene is TRBD2 (5 bases). CDR1 and CDR2 from the germline V gene are SGHRS and YFSETQ. With 0 bases removed from V and 1 base from J, the gap between germline ends came to 8 bases. The CDR3 sequence is 14 residues long. CDR3 protein: CASSLAEGSYEQYF. CDR3 DNA sequence: TGCGCCAGCAGCTTGGCCGAGGGTTCCTACGAGCAGTACTTC. The variable domain in full, completed from reference TRBV5-1 and TRBJ2-7, reads KAGVTQTPRYLIKTRGQQVTLSCSPISGHRSVSWYQQTPGQGLQFLFEYFSETQRNKGNFPGRFSGRQFSNSRSEMNVSTLELGDSALYLCASSLAEGSYEQYFGPGTRLTVT.